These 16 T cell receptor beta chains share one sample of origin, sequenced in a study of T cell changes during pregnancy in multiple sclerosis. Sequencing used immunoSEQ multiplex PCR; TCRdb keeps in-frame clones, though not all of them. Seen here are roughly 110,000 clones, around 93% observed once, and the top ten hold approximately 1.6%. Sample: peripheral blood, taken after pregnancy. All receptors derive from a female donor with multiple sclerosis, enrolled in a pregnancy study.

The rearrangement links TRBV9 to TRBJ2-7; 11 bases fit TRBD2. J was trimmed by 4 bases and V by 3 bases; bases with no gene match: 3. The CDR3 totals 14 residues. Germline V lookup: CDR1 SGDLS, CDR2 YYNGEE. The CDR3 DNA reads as TGTGCCAGCAGCGCCGGGACTAGCGGTTACGAGCAGTACTTC. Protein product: CASSAGTSGYEQYF.

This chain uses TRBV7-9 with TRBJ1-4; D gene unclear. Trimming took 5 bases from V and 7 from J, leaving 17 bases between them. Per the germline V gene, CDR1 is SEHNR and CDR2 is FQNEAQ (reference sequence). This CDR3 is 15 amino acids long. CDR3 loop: CASSLGVGFGEKLFF. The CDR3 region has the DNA TGTGCCAGCAGCCTAGGTGTTGGTTTCGGTGAAAAACTGTTTTTT.

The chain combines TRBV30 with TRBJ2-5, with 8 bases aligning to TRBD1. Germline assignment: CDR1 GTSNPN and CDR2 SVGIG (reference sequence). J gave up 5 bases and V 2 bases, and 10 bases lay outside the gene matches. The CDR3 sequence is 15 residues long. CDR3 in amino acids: CAWSPARGLGETQYF. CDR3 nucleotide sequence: TGTGCCTGGAGTCCCGCCAGGGGGCTTGGGGAGACCCAGTACTTC.

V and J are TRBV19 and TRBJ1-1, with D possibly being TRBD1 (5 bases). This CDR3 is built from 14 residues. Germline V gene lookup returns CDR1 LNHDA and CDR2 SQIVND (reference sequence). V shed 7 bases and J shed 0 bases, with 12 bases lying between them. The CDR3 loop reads CASIRGSMNTEAFF. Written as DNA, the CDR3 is TGTGCCAGTATTCGGGGGTCTATGAACACTGAAGCTTTCTTT.

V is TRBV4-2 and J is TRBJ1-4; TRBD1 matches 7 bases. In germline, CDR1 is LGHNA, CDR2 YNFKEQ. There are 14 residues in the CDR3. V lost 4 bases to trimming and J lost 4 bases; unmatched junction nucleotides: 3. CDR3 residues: CASSPNRGNEKLFF. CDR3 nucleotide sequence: TGTGCCAGCAGCCCGAACAGGGGTAATGAAAAACTGTTTTTT.

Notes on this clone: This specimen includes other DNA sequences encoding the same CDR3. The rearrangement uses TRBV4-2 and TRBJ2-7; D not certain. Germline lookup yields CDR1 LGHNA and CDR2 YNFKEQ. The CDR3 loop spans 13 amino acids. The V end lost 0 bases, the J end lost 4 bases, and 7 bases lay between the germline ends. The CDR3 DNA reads TGTGCCAGCAGCCAAGATTTAGAATACGAGCAGTACTTC. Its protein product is CASSQDLEYEQYF.

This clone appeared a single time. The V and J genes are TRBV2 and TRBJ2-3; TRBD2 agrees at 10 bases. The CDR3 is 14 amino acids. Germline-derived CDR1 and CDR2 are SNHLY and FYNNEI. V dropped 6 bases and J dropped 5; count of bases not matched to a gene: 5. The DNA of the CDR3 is TGTGCCAGCAGCCTAGCGGGGGTCAGAGATACGCAGTATTTT. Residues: CASSLAGVRDTQYF.

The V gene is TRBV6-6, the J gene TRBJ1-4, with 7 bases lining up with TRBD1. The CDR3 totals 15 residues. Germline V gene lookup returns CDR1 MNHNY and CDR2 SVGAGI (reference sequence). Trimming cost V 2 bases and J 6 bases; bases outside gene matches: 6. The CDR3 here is CASSYRQGGYEKLFF. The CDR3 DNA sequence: TGTGCCAGCAGTTACCGACAGGGCGGCTATGAAAAACTGTTTTTT.

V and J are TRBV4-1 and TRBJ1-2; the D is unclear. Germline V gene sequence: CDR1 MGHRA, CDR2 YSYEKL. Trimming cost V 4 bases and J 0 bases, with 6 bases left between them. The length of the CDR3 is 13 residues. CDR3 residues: CASSPTANYGYTF. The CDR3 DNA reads TGCGCCAGCAGCCCTACAGCTAACTATGGCTACACCTTC.

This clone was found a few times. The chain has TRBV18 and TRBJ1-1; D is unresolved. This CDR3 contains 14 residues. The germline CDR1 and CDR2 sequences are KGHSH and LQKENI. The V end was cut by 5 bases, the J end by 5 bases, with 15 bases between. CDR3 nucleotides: TGTGCCAGCTCAAGTCCGGAGACGAGGACTGAAGCTTTCTTT. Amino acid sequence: CASSSPETRTEAFF.

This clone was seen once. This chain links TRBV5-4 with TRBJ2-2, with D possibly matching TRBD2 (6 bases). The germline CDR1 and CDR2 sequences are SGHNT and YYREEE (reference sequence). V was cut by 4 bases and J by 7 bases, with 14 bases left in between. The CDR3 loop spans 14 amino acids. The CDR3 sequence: CASSPLRDFGELFF. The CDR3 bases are TGTGCCAGCAGCCCTCTTCGGGACTTCGGGGAGCTGTTTTTT.

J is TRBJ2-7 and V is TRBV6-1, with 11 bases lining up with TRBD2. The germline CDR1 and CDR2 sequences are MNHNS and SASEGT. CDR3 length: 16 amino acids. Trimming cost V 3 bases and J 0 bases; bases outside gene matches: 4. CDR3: CASSDLAGGGSYEQYF. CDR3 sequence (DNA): TGTGCCAGCAGTGATCTAGCGGGAGGAGGCTCCTACGAGCAGTACTTC.

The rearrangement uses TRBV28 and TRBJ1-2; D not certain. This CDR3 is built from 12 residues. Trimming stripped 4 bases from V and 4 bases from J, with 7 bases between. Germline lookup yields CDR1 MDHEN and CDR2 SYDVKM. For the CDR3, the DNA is TGTGCCAGCAGTTCGACTCTCTATGGCTACACCTTC. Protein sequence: CASSSTLYGYTF.

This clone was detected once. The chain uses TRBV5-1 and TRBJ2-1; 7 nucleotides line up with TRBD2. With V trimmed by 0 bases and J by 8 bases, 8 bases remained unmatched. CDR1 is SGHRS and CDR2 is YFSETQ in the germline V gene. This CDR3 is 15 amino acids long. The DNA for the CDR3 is TGCGCCAGCAGCTTGGCCTGGCGTGGGGGGGATGAGCAGTTCTTC. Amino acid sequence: CASSLAWRGGDEQFF.

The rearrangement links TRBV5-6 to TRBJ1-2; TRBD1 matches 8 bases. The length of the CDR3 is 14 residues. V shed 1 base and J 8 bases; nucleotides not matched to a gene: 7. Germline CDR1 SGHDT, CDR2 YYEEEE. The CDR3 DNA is TGTGCCAGCAGCTTGACGACAGGGGTTTGGGGCTACACCTTC. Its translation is CASSLTTGVWGYTF.

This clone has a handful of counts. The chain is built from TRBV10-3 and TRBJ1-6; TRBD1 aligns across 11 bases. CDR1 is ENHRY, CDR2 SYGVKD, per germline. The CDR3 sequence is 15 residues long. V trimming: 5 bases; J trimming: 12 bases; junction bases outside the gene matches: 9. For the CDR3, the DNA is TGTGCCATCAGTACCGGACAGGGGGCATTAGAACCCCTCCACTTT. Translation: CAISTGQGALEPLHF.